This T cell receptor (beta chain) was captured by sequencing in a study of blood T cell repertoires in COVID-19. Study-level information: PBMCs, B-cell-depleted T cells, or T cells were the source of the cDNA or gDNA that made up the material.

Original handling: The authors estimated nucleated cell counts from reference gene primer amplification. Data came from immunoSEQ multiplex PCR; TCRdb stores just in-frame clones and leaves some out. V, J and clone size are taken as reported in that table, and D and trimming were inferred from the DNA itself. Of about 120,000 clones listed, roughly nine tenths are singletons. V was trimmed by 4 bases and J by 1 base, leaving 10 bases between them. This CDR3 is 14 amino acids long. Germline V gene lookup returns CDR1 WSHSY and CDR2 SAAADI. This clone appeared a few times. This sequence joins TRBV10-2 and TRBJ1-1; the D gene is possibly TRBD1 (5 bases). Sequencing used peripheral blood. This TCR derives from a man in his 60s with COVID-19, enrolled during active disease. The CDR3 coding sequence is TGCGCCAGCAGTGTAACACAGGCGAACACTGAAGCTTTCTTT. This translates into CASSVTQANTEAFF.